This TCR beta chain was recovered during a study of OX40 agonist ivuxolimab in advanced cancers. A remark on this clone: Its matching antigen is unknown.

Data came from immunoSEQ multiplex PCR; TCRdb stores just in-frame clones and leaves some out. The sample holds roughly 58,000 clones, roughly 89% seen once. There are 16 residues in the CDR3. Unmatched junction bases numbered 9, after V lost 0 bases and J lost 6 bases. Germline V gene data show CDR1 as SQVTM and CDR2 as ANQGSEA. Broader study findings: At doses 0.1 to 3.0 mg/kg, CD4+ and CD8+ clones expanded.

The source material was CD4+ or CD8+ T cells sorted from blood, sampled in a trial of the OX40 agonist ivuxolimab. The chain recombines TRBV29-1 with TRBJ2-3, with 10 bases that match TRBD2. This receptor was obtained from an adult with an advanced solid tumor such as melanoma, head and neck, liver or kidney cancer. CDR3 in DNA: TGCAGCGTTGAAGACTCTAGCGGGAGCTCCACCGATACGCAGTATTTT. Translated, it gives CSVEDSSGSSTDTQYF.